These T cell receptor beta chains were read from a single sample in a study of beta chain features in type 1 diabetes. Using immunoSEQ multiplex PCR, the repertoire was profiled, and TCRdb retains in-frame clones only, with some absent. The sample carries about 740,000 clones, roughly 13% recorded once. Sequencing input: naive CD4+ T cells from blood. These receptors all come from a man aged 18 to 30 with type 1 diabetes. CDR3s include the opening cysteine and the closing phenylalanine or tryptophan. The D gene is left open where the match is weak. Expanded clones get a size class; other rows say once, few or many, or leave the size out.

v_call	j_call	cdr3_length	d_call	clone_size	cdr3_nt	cdr3_aa
TRBV19	TRBJ2-7	14	-	few	TGTGCCAGTAGTCACCTCGGGGGAAACTACGAGCAGTACTTC	CASSHLGGNYEQYF
TRBV2	TRBJ1-5	15	TRBD1	-	TGTGCCAGCAGTGAAGAGGGACAGGGCAATCAGCCCCAGCATTTT	CASSEEGQGNQPQHF
TRBV18	TRBJ2-5	14	-	-	TGTGCCAGCTCTGGAGTGACATCCCAAGAGACCCAGTACTTC	CASSGVTSQETQYF
TRBV2	TRBJ2-7	15	-	-	TGTGCCAGCAGTGCTTTCTCCGAATGGGGCCACGAGCAGTACTTC	CASSAFSEWGHEQYF
TRBV5-1	TRBJ1-1	14	-	few	TGCGCCAGCACCTGGACAGCCGAGAACACTGAAGCTTTCTTT	CASTWTAENTEAFF
TRBV29-1	TRBJ2-5	15	-	few	TGCAGCGTTGAAGTTCTGATTGTGTTTAGATTGGCCCAGTACTTC	CSVEVLIVFRLAQYF
TRBV19	TRBJ2-4	13	-	-	TGTGCCAGTAGTATAATTGGACTAAACATTCAGTACTTC	CASSIIGLNIQYF
TRBV27	TRBJ1-1	14	-	-	TGTGCCAGCAGTTTTTTAGAACCTGGCACTGAAGCTTTCTTT	CASSFLEPGTEAFF
TRBV11-2	TRBJ2-7	13	-	once	TGTGCCAGCAGCTTAGCCAGGACCTACGAGCAGTACTTC	CASSLARTYEQYF
TRBV4-1	TRBJ2-5	15	-	-	TGCGCCAGCAGCCAAGATCCGCCCGGCCGAAAGACCCAGTACTTC	CASSQDPPGRKTQYF
TRBV7-9	TRBJ1-2	16	TRBD1	few	TGTGCCAGCAGCTTTTTGCAGGGGGCGCGGAACTATGGCTACACCTTC	CASSFLQGARNYGYTF
TRBV7-2	TRBJ1-4	17	-	-	TGTGCCAGCAGCTTACCACGACAGATTGCAACTAATGAAAAACTGTTTTTT	CASSLPRQIATNEKLFF
TRBV11-3	TRBJ1-4	14	-	few	TGTGCCAGCAGCCCCGGGCCGGGACGTGAAAAACTGTTTTTT	CASSPGPGREKLFF
TRBV11-2	TRBJ1-5	14	-	-	TGTGCCAGCAGCTCAGAGAGTGTTGGGCAGCCCCAGCATTTT	CASSSESVGQPQHF
TRBV11-3	TRBJ1-1	13	-	-	TGTGCCAGCAGCTTATCCGGGAACACTGAAGCTTTCTTT	CASSLSGNTEAFF
TRBV7-2	TRBJ1-4	14	TRBD1	few	TGTGCCAGCAGCTCCAGGGGGCTCAATGAAAAACTGTTTTTT	CASSSRGLNEKLFF
TRBV2	TRBJ1-4	13	-	few	TGTGCCAGCTCGGTAGACACAGGGGAAAAACTGTTTTTT	CASSVDTGEKLFF
TRBV7-9	TRBJ2-2	18	TRBD2	-	TGTGCCAGCAGTTCCAGTAAGGGGAGGGAGAGTCACACCGGGGAGCTGTTTTTT	CASSSSKGRESHTGELFF
TRBV25-1	TRBJ2-5	13	-	few	TGTGCCAGCAGTGTGGTGCTGGGAGAGACCCAGTACTTC	CASSVVLGETQYF
TRBV6-5	TRBJ2-7	14	-	-	TGTGCCAGCAGTTACTCGGGGGCGTCCTACGAGCAGTACTTC	CASSYSGASYEQYF
TRBV6-4	TRBJ1-5	13	-	-	TGTGCCAGCAGTCGGGAGGCGAGTAGCCCCCAGCATTTT	CASSREASSPQHF
TRBV6-1	TRBJ2-7	13	-	-	TGTGCCAGCAGCTTACAAGTCTCCTACGAGCAGTACTTC	CASSLQVSYEQYF
TRBV6-5	TRBJ1-6	12	TRBD1	few	TGTGCCAGCAAGAAACAGGGGAATAAACCTCACTTT	CASKKQGNKPHF
TRBV7-2	TRBJ1-1	13	-	few	TGTGCCAGCAGCTTAGCTGAGAACACTGAAGCTTTCTTT	CASSLAENTEAFF
TRBV7-8	TRBJ1-5	13	-	few	TGTGCCAGCACCGGAGGGTTCGGCCAGCCCCAGCATTTT	CASTGGFGQPQHF
TRBV6-5	TRBJ2-7	14	-	few	TGTGCCAGCAGTTACTTGACAGGATCCCACGAGCAGTACTTC	CASSYLTGSHEQYF
TRBV4-2	TRBJ2-1	14	-	few	TGTGCCAGCAGCCAAGATGTTTCGACTCGCGAGCAGTTCTTC	CASSQDVSTREQFF
TRBV30	TRBJ2-7	11	-	few	TGTGCCTGGAAACAGGCATACGAGCAGTACTTC	CAWKQAYEQYF
TRBV29-1	TRBJ1-2	11	-	-	TGCAGCGTTGAAGACGAGGGCCGGGGGACCTTC	CSVEDEGRGTF
TRBV27	TRBJ2-7	13	-	few	TGTGCCAGCAGTTTAGTCTTTGGGTACGAGCAGTACTTC	CASSLVFGYEQYF
TRBV9	TRBJ2-7	18	-	-	TGTGCCAGCAGCCCAAGGGTTGGAACCGGCACGGGAAGATACGAGCAGTACTTC	CASSPRVGTGTGRYEQYF
TRBV9	TRBJ1-1	15	-	-	TGTGCCAGCAGCGTCTTACCGGGGCAGAACACTGAAGCTTTCTTT	CASSVLPGQNTEAFF
TRBV7-9	TRBJ1-2	14	-	few	TGTGCCAGCAGCTTCTTGGCAGGAACCTATGGCTACACCTTC	CASSFLAGTYGYTF
TRBV5-1	TRBJ2-5	15	TRBD1	few	TGCGCCAGCAGCGACTCAGGGGGCGCAGCCGAGACCCAGTACTTC	CASSDSGGAAETQYF
TRBV18	TRBJ2-5	16	-	-	TGTGCCAGCTCACCACCGGCATCAAGTATTCCAGAGACCCAGTACTTC	CASSPPASSIPETQYF
TRBV5-6	TRBJ1-1	16	TRBD1	few	TGTGCCAGCAGCCCATGGGGACAGGGCGGCGGCACTGAAGCTTTCTTT	CASSPWGQGGGTEAFF
TRBV25-1	TRBJ1-1	14	TRBD1	-	TGTGCCAGCACCACACCGGGACAGGGGACTGAAGCTTTCTTT	CASTTPGQGTEAFF
TRBV7-6	TRBJ1-1	13	-	few	TGTGCCAGCAGCTTAGCCAAGAACACTGAAGCTTTCTTT	CASSLAKNTEAFF
TRBV6-5	TRBJ1-6	14	-	few	TGTGCCAGCAGAGACACCTCCCTTAATTCACCCCTCCACTTT	CASRDTSLNSPLHF
TRBV28	TRBJ2-7	11	-	-	TGTGCCAGCAGCAACATGGACAGTTGGCGCTTC	CASSNMDSWRF
TRBV7-9	TRBJ1-4	14	TRBD1	-	TGTGCCAGCAGCCCGGGACAGGGGAAGGAAAAACTGTTTTTT	CASSPGQGKEKLFF
TRBV5-1	TRBJ2-7	14	TRBD1	few	TGCGCCAGCAGCGGAGGACAGGGATCCTACGAGCAGTACTTC	CASSGGQGSYEQYF
TRBV30	TRBJ1-4	14	-	-	TGTGCCTGGAGTCCCAGGGGTGCTAATGAAAAACTGTTTTTT	CAWSPRGANEKLFF
TRBV9	TRBJ2-2	13	-	few	TGTGCCAGCAGCATCGGGGGAGCCGGGGAGCTGTTTTTT	CASSIGGAGELFF